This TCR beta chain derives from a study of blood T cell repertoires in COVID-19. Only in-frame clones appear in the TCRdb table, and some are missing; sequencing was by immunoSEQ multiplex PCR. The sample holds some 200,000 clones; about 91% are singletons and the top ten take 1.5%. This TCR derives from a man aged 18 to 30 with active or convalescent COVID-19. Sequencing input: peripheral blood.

CDR3 residues: CASSRTGMTYNEQFF. Here the CDR3 DNA reads TGTGCCAGCAGCCGGACAGGGATGACCTACAATGAGCAGTTCTTC. The chain employs TRBV28 and TRBJ2-1; 8 positions match TRBD1. CDR1 and CDR2 (germline): MDHEN, SYDVKM. The CDR3 consists of 15 residues. J gave up 2 bases and V 6 bases, and 6 bases lay outside the gene matches.